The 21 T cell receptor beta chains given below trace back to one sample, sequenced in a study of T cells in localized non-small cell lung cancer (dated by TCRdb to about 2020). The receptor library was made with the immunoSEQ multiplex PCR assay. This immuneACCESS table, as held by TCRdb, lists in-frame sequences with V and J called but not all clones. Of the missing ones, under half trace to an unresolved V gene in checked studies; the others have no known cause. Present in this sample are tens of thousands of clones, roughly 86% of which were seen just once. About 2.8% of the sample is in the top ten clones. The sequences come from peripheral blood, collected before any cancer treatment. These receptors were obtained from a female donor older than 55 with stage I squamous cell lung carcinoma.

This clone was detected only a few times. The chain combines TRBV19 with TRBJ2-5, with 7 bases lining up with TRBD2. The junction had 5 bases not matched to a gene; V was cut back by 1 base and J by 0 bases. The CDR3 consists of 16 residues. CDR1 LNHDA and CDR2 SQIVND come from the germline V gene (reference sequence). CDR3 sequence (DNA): TGTGCCAGTAGTATAGCGTCTAGCGGCTACCAAGAGACCCAGTACTTC. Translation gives CASSIASSGYQETQYF.

The CDR3 bases are TGCGCCAGCAGCCACAGGGTAGGGTACGAGCAGTACTTC. It translates to CASSHRVGYEQYF. This chain joins TRBV4-1 and TRBJ2-7; possibly TRBD1 for D (5 bases). Germline CDR1 reads MGHRA; CDR2 reads YSYEKL. V was pared by 3 bases and J by 4 bases, with 10 bases between. The CDR3 covers 13 residues.

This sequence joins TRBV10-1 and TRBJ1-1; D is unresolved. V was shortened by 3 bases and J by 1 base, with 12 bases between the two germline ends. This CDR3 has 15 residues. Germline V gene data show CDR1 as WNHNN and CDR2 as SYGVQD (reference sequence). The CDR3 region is CASSDPGMGNTEAFF. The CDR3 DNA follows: TGCGCCAGCAGTGACCCCGGGATGGGGAACACTGAAGCTTTCTTT.

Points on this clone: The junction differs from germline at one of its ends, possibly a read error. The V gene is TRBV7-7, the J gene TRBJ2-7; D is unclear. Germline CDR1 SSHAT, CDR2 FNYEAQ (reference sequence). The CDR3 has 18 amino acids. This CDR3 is CASSLSFSGSSSSYEQYF. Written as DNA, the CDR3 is TGTGCTAGCAGCTTAAGCTTCTCCGGCAGTTCGAGCTCCTACGAGCAGTACTTC.

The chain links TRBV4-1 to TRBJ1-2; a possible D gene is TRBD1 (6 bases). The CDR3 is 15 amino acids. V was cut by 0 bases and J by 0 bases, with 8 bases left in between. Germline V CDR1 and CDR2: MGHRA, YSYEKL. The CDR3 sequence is CASSQEPGANYGYTF. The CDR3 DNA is TGCGCCAGCAGCCAAGAGCCAGGGGCTAACTATGGCTACACCTTC.

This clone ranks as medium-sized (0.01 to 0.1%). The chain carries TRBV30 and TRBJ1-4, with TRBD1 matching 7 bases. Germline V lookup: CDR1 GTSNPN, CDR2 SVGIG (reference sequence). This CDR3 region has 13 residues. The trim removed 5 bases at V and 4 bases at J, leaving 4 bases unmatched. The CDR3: CAWGTVGNEKLFF. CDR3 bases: TGTGCCTGGGGGACAGTCGGTAATGAAAAACTGTTTTTT.

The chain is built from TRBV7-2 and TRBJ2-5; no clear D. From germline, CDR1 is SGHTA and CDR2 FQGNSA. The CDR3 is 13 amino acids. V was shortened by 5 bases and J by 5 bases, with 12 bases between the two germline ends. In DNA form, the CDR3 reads TGTGCCAGCAGCGTGGGATGGGCGGAGACCCAGTACTTC. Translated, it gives CASSVGWAETQYF.

The CDR3 DNA is TGTGCCAGCAGTCCCCTACTAAACGAGCAGTACTTC. Amino acid sequence: CASSPLLNEQYF. V usage is TRBV28 and J usage is TRBJ2-7; D gene unclear. Per germline, CDR1 MDHEN and CDR2 SYDVKM. Trimming stripped 5 bases from V and 5 bases from J, with 10 bases between. This CDR3 has 12 amino acids.

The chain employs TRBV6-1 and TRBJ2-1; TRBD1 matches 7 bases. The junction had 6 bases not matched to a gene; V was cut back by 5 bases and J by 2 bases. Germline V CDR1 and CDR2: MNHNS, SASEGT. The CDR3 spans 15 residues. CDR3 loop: CASSFGTVTYNEQFF. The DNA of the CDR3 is TGTGCCAGCAGTTTCGGGACAGTGACCTACAATGAGCAGTTCTTC.

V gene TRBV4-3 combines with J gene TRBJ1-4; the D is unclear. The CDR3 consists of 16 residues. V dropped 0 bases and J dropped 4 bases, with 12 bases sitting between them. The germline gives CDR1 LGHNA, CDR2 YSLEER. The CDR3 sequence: CASSQEDMARNEKLFF. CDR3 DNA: TGCGCCAGCAGCCAAGAAGACATGGCCCGTAATGAAAAACTGTTTTTT.

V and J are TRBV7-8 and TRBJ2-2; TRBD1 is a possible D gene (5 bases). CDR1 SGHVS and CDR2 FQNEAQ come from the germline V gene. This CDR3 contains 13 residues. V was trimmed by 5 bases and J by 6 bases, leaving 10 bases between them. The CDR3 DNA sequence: TGTGCCAGCAGCCAGAAAGGGGCCGGGGAGCTGTTTTTT. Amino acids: CASSQKGAGELFF.

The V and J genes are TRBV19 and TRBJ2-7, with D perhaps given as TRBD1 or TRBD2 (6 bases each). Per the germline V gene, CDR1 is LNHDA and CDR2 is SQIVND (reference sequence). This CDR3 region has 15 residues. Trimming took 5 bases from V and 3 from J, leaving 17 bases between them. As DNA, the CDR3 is TGTGCCAGTAGTTCCGCGGGGCAGGGGTTCTACGAGCAGTACTTC. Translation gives CASSSAGQGFYEQYF.

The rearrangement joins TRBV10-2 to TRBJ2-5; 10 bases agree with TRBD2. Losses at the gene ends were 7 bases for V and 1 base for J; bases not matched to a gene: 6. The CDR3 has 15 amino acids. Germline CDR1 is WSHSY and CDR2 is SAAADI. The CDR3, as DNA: TGCGCCAGCAAACCCGGACTAGCGGTCCAAGAGACCCAGTACTTC. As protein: CASKPGLAVQETQYF.

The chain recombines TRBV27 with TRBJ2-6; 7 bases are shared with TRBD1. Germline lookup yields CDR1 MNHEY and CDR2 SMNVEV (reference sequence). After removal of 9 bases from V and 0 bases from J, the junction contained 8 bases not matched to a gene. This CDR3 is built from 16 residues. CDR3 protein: CASGDSVISGANVLTF. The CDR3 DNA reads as TGTGCCAGTGGGGACAGCGTGATCTCTGGGGCCAACGTCCTGACTTTC.

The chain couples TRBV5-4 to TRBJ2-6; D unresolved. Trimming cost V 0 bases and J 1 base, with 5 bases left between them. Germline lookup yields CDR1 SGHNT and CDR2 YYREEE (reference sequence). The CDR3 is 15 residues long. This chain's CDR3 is CASSLVGSGANVLTF. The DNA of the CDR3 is TGTGCCAGCAGCTTGGTGGGTTCTGGGGCCAACGTCCTGACTTTC. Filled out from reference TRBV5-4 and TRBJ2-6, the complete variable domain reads ETGVTQSPTHLIKTRGQQVTLRCSSQSGHNTVSWYQQALGQGPQFIFQYYREEENGRGNFPPRFSGLQFPNYSSELNVNALELDDSALYLCASSLVGSGANVLTFGAGSRLTVL.

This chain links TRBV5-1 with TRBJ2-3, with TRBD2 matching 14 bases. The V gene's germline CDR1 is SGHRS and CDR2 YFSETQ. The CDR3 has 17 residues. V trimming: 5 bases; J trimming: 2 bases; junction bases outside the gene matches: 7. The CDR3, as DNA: TGCGCCAGCAGTAAGACTAGCGGGAGGGACTACACAGATACGCAGTATTTT. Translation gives CASSKTSGRDYTDTQYF.

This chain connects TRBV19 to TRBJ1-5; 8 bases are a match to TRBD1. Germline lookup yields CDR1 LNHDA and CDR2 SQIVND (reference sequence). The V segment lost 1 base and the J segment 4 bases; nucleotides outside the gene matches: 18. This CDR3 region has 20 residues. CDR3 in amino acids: CASSIGPRTGFEMGNQPQHF. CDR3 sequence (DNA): TGTGCCAGTAGTATAGGGCCTAGGACAGGGTTCGAAATGGGGAATCAGCCCCAGCATTTT.

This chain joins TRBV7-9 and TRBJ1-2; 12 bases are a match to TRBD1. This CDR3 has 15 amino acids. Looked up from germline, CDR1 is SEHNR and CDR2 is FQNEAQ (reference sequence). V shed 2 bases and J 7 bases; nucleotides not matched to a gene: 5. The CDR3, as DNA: TGTGCCAGCAGCTTACCGGGACAGGGGGCGGCTGGCTACACCTTC. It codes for CASSLPGQGAAGYTF.

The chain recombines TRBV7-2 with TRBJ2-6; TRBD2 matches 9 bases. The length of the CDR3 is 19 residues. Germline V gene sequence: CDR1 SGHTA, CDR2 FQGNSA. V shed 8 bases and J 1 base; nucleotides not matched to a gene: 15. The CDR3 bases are TGTGCCAGCGCCCGGGGGCCCAGCGGGAGGTTTTCTGGGGCCAACGTCCTGACTTTC. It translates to CASARGPSGRFSGANVLTF.

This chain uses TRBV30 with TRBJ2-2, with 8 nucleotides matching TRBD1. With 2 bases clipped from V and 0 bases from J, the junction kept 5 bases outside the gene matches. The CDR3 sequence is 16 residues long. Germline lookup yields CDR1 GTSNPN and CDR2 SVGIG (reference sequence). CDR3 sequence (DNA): TGTGCCTGGAGTCCGGACAGGGCCGCGAACACCGGGGAGCTGTTTTTT. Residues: CAWSPDRAANTGELFF.

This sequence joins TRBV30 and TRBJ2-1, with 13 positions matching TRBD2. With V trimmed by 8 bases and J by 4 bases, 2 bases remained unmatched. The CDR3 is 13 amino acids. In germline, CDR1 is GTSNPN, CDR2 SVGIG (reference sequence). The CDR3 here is CARGLAGYNEQFF. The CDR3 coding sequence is TGTGCCAGGGGACTAGCGGGGTACAATGAGCAGTTCTTC.